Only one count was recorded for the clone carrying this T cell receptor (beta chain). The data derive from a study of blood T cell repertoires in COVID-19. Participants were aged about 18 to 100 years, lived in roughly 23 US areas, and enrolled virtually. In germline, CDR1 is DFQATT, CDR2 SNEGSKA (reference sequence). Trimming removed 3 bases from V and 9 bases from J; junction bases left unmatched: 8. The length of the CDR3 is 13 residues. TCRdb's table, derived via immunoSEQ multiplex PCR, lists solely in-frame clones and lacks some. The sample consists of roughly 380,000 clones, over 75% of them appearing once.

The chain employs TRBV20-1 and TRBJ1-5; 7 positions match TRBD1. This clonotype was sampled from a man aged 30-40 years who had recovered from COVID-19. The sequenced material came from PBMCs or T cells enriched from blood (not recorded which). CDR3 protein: CSASRQGGRPQHF. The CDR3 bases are TGCAGTGCTAGTCGACAGGGCGGTCGGCCCCAGCATTTT.